This T cell receptor beta chain stems from a study of cytomegalovirus exposure and HLA in healthy donors. The V gene's germline CDR1 is SGHRS and CDR2 YFSETQ. The CDR3 has 14 amino acids. V was pared by 4 bases and J by 2 bases, with 12 bases between. About this clone: What it recognizes is unknown.

This cohort consisted of healthy bone marrow donors. Findings of the study overall: Prediction of most subjects' HLA-A and HLA-B alleles by TCR beta sequences was reportedly accurate.

Researchers ran the PCR with 60 Vbeta and 13 Jbeta primers. Repertoires were generated with immunoSEQ multiplex PCR, while TCRdb's copy carries only in-frame clones and drops some. The table shows more than 110,000 clones, with about 79% occurring only once. The sequence was collected from a man aged 35-49 years in good health and CMV-seropositive. V gene TRBV5-1 combines with J gene TRBJ1-1; TRBD1 is a possible D gene (5 bases). Input material: PBMCs. The CDR3 reads CASSPDNPNTEAFF. The CDR3 DNA sequence: TGCGCCAGCAGCCCGGACAACCCAAACACTGAAGCTTTCTTT. The whole variable domain, remainder taken from reference TRBV5-1 and TRBJ1-1, is KAGVTQTPRYLIKTRGQQVTLSCSPISGHRSVSWYQQTPGQGLQFLFEYFSETQRNKGNFPGRFSGRQFSNSRSEMNVSTLELGDSALYLCASSPDNPNTEAFFGQGTRLTVV.